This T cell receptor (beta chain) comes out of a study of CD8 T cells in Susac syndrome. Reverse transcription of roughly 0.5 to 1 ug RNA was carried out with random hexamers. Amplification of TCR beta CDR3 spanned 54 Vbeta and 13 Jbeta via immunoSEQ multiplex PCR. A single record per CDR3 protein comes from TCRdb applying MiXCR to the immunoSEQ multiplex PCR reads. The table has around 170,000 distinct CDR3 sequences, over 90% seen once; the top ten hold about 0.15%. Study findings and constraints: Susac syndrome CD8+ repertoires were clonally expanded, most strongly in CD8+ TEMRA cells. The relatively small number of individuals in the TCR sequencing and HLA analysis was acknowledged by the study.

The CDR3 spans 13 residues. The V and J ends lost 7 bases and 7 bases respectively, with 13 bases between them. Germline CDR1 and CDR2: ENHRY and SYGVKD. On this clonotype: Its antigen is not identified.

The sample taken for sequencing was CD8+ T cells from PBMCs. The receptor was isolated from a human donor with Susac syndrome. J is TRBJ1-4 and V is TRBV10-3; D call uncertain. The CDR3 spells CAITPNPTEKLFF. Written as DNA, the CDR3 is TGTGCCATCACACCCAATCCCACTGAAAAACTGTTTTTT.